This T cell receptor (beta chain) was recorded in a study of T-cell reconstitution after alpha-beta-depleted transplantation in children. Overall study results and limits: Expanded graft clones numbering several hundred reportedly gave rise to alpha-beta T cells about two months after transplant. Newly generated T cells supplied most T-cell counts and diversity one year post-transplant.

Trimming pared 1 base from V and 4 bases from J, leaving 7 bases between. Germline assignment: CDR1 LGHDT and CDR2 YNNKEL (reference sequence). The CDR3 totals 13 residues. Preparation of the TCRbeta library involved a method that used unique molecular identifiers. TCRdb reprocessed the PCR reads with MiXCR, giving one entry per CDR3 protein. The sample has about 440,000 distinct CDR3 sequences, 43% seen once. As concerns this clonotype: Its antigen is unidentified.

This sample comprised PBMCs, obtained before TCRalphabeta/CD19-depleted stem cell transplant. This receptor was obtained from a girl aged 2-10 years with aplastic anemia, due to receive a stem cell transplant. The chain joins TRBV3-1 to TRBJ2-5; D not resolved. The DNA of the CDR3 is TGTGCCAGCAGCCAAGGTTCGGGAGAGACCCAGTACTTC. This encodes CASSQGSGETQYF.